This T cell receptor beta chain came from a study of beta chain features in type 1 diabetes. The investigators reverse transcribed all of the isolated RNA, so they sequenced expressed TCRB transcripts. Profiled with immunoSEQ multiplex PCR; TCRdb holds only in-frame clones, not every one. Among a few hundred thousand clones listed, roughly 13% were seen once. This clone occurred a few times. The V end was cut by 4 bases, the J end by 0 bases, with 13 bases between. This CDR3 has 16 residues. The V gene's germline CDR1 is SEHNR and CDR2 FQNEAQ (reference sequence). The specimen sequenced was naive CD4+ T cells from blood. The chain links TRBV7-9 to TRBJ1-5, with D perhaps TRBD1 (5 bases). The receptor comes from a man aged 18 to 29 in good health. The CDR3 protein is CASSSFRGTSNQPQHF. The CDR3 nucleotides are TGTGCCAGCAGCTCATTCCGGGGGACTAGCAATCAGCCCCAGCATTTT.